The T cell receptor (beta chain) under discussion was sequenced for a study of T cell responses to AZD1222 COVID-19 vaccine. Overall study findings and caveats: Donors, mostly white British, included more females; clonal diversity was possibly underestimated. In all cases, repertoires were sampled only after the peak T cell response. Seropositive AZD1222 recipients at baseline numbered only five or six.

The assay was immunoSEQ multiplex PCR, and TCRdb's table has in-frame clones only and misses some. The table has roughly 96,000 clones, nearly 90% seen once; the top ten hold under 2%. Trimming removed 5 bases at V and 4 bases at J, with 12 bases between. This CDR3 comprises 14 residues. Germline V gene data show CDR1 as LNHDA and CDR2 as SQIVND (reference sequence). Comments on this clone: What it binds is not known.

This sequence joins TRBV19 and TRBJ1-5; possibly TRBD1 for D (5 bases). This receptor was identified in an adult in good health. The sample here was peripheral blood, taken on day 0 of AZD1222 vaccination. CDR3 DNA sequence: TGTGCCAGTAGTGCCATGGGGGGGAATCAGCCCCAGCATTTT. This encodes CASSAMGGNQPQHF. Using reference TRBV19 and TRBJ1-5 for the parts outside the CDR3, the full variable domain is DGGITQSPKYLFRKEGQNVTLSCEQNLNHDAMYWYRQDPGQGLRLIYYSQIVNDFQKGDIAEGYSVSREKKESFPLTVTSAQKNPTAFYLCASSAMGGNQPQHFGDGTRLSIL.